The clone carrying this T cell receptor (beta chain) came up many times. Unmatched junction bases numbered 3, after V lost 4 bases and J lost 8 bases. Germline CDR1 and CDR2: SGHRS and YFSETQ. The CDR3 has 13 amino acids. The sample belongs to a study of T cells after yellow fever vaccination. From the 5' RACE reads, TCRdb called clonotypes with MiXCR, one entry per CDR3 protein. The data show some 320,000 distinct CDR3 sequences, with roughly 3.9% seen just once and 20% to 25% held by the top ten. This clonotype was obtained from a man between 18 and 29 years old who received the YFV17D yellow fever vaccine. The sequences come from PBMCs, collected 5 days after the yellow fever booster vaccination. The chain carries TRBV5-1 and TRBJ2-1; the match to TRBD1 covers 10 bases. The CDR3 sequence: CASSLGTGDEQFF. The CDR3 bases are TGCGCCAGCAGCCTAGGGACAGGGGATGAGCAGTTCTTC. Full variable domain (rest looked up from reference TRBV5-1 and TRBJ2-1): KAGVTQTPRYLIKTRGQQVTLSCSPISGHRSVSWYQQTPGQGLQFLFEYFSETQRNKGNFPGRFSGRQFSNSRSEMNVSTLELGDSALYLCASSLGTGDEQFFGPGTRLTVL.